Listed below are T cell receptor beta chains from one sample, sequenced in a study of cytomegalovirus exposure and HLA in healthy donors. TCRdb's copy holds only in-frame clones and misses some; the assay was immunoSEQ multiplex PCR. The repertoire holds some 120,000 clones, with 77% as singletons. Sequences were obtained from PBMCs. The source of these receptors is a human donor in good health. The CDR3 runs from the conserved cysteine through the conserved F or W. The order of the fields is J gene, D gene, V gene, clone size, CDR3 protein, CDR3 DNA. D genes are given only for firm matches. Size values are once, few and many counts, or a class for expanded clones, and some rows have none.

j_gene: TRBJ2-5; d_gene: .; v_gene: TRBV5-1; abundance: .; CDR3aa: CASSRDFQETQYF; CDR3nt: TGCGCCAGCAGCCGGGACTTCCAAGAGACCCAGTACTTC
j_gene: TRBJ1-2; d_gene: TRBD1; v_gene: TRBV6-1; abundance: .; CDR3aa: CASSVDRVYGYTF; CDR3nt: TGTGCCAGCAGCGTAGACAGGGTCTATGGCTACACCTTC
j_gene: TRBJ2-4; d_gene: TRBD2; v_gene: TRBV19; abundance: .; CDR3aa: CASSWTSGRRGNSQYF; CDR3nt: TGTGCCAGTAGTTGGACTAGCGGGAGAAGGGGAAACAGTCAGTACTTC
j_gene: TRBJ1-5; d_gene: TRBD1; v_gene: TRBV10-3; abundance: .; CDR3aa: CAISGGTGLDGNQPQHF; CDR3nt: TGTGCCATCAGTGGGGGGACAGGGCTTGATGGCAATCAGCCCCAGCATTTT
j_gene: TRBJ1-2; d_gene: .; v_gene: TRBV6-5; abundance: .; CDR3aa: CASSFGGLSGYTF; CDR3nt: TGTGCCAGCAGTTTCGGGGGTCTGAGCGGCTACACCTTC
j_gene: TRBJ2-3; d_gene: TRBD2; v_gene: TRBV5-5; abundance: .; CDR3aa: CASRPPGASGRTRTDTQYF; CDR3nt: TGTGCCAGCAGGCCGCCCGGGGCTAGCGGGAGGACCCGCACAGATACGCAGTATTTT
j_gene: TRBJ2-2; d_gene: TRBD1; v_gene: TRBV28; abundance: .; CDR3aa: CASKTPGTGNTGELFF; CDR3nt: TGTGCCAGCAAAACTCCCGGGACAGGGAACACCGGGGAGCTGTTTTTT
j_gene: TRBJ2-1; d_gene: TRBD2; v_gene: TRBV9; abundance: few; CDR3aa: CASSPGGRGGSGNEQFF; CDR3nt: TGTGCCAGCAGCCCCGGGGGTCGGGGGGGGTCCGGGAATGAGCAGTTCTTC
j_gene: TRBJ2-3; d_gene: TRBD2; v_gene: TRBV5-1; abundance: .; CDR3aa: CASSGLAGASDTQYF; CDR3nt: TGCGCCAGCAGTGGACTAGCGGGGGCGTCAGATACGCAGTATTTT
j_gene: TRBJ2-7; d_gene: .; v_gene: TRBV29-1; abundance: .; CDR3aa: CSVRLGHYEQYF; CDR3nt: TGCAGCGTACGTTTGGGCCACTACGAGCAGTACTTC
j_gene: TRBJ1-5; d_gene: .; v_gene: TRBV2; abundance: .; CDR3aa: CASSSGTNSNQPQHF; CDR3nt: TGTGCCAGCAGTTCCGGGACAAATAGCAATCAGCCCCAGCATTTT
j_gene: TRBJ2-2; d_gene: .; v_gene: TRBV11-2; abundance: .; CDR3aa: CASRRDDTGELFF; CDR3nt: TGTGCCAGCAGGCGGGATGACACCGGGGAGCTGTTTTTT
j_gene: TRBJ2-7; d_gene: TRBD1; v_gene: TRBV7-8; abundance: .; CDR3aa: CASSLGWRQGAREQYF; CDR3nt: TGTGCCAGCAGCTTAGGATGGCGCCAGGGGGCGCGTGAGCAGTACTTC
j_gene: TRBJ2-3; d_gene: TRBD2; v_gene: TRBV7-2; abundance: few; CDR3aa: CASNPTSGATQYF; CDR3nt: TGTGCCAGCAACCCGACTAGCGGGGCTACGCAGTATTTT
j_gene: TRBJ1-1; d_gene: .; v_gene: TRBV2; abundance: .; CDR3aa: CASSPQLMNTEAFF; CDR3nt: TGTGCCAGCAGCCCACAGCTGATGAACACTGAAGCTTTCTTT
j_gene: TRBJ2-1; d_gene: TRBD2; v_gene: TRBV5-1; abundance: .; CDR3aa: CASSYLAGGPNEQFF; CDR3nt: TGCGCCAGCAGCTACCTAGCGGGAGGGCCCAATGAGCAGTTCTTC
j_gene: TRBJ1-4; d_gene: TRBD1; v_gene: TRBV6-5; abundance: .; CDR3aa: CASSLGQGNEKLFF; CDR3nt: TGTGCCAGCAGTTTGGGACAGGGAAATGAAAAACTGTTTTTT
j_gene: TRBJ2-1; d_gene: TRBD1; v_gene: TRBV27; abundance: .; CDR3aa: CASRTTRTGIHNEQFF; CDR3nt: TGTGCCAGCAGGACCACCCGGACAGGGATCCACAATGAGCAGTTCTTC
j_gene: TRBJ2-5; d_gene: TRBD2; v_gene: TRBV6-4; abundance: .; CDR3aa: CASPNPSGQETQYF; CDR3nt: TGTGCCAGTCCCAACCCTAGCGGCCAAGAGACCCAGTACTTC
j_gene: TRBJ1-1; d_gene: .; v_gene: TRBV28; abundance: .; CDR3aa: CASSLAGRDTEAFF; CDR3nt: TGTGCCAGCAGTTTGGCAGGGAGGGACACTGAAGCTTTCTTT
j_gene: TRBJ2-3; d_gene: TRBD2; v_gene: TRBV11-3; abundance: .; CDR3aa: CASSRGRATDTQYF; CDR3nt: TGTGCCAGCAGCCGCGGGAGGGCCACAGATACGCAGTATTTT
j_gene: TRBJ2-7; d_gene: TRBD2; v_gene: TRBV27; abundance: .; CDR3aa: CASGRTSGSRRGEQYF; CDR3nt: TGTGCCAGCGGAAGGACTAGCGGGAGCCGCCGAGGCGAGCAGTACTTC
j_gene: TRBJ1-2; d_gene: .; v_gene: TRBV5-4; abundance: .; CDR3aa: CASSIQGNYGYTF; CDR3nt: TGTGCCAGCAGCATCCAGGGGAACTATGGCTACACCTTC
j_gene: TRBJ1-1; d_gene: .; v_gene: TRBV6-5; abundance: once; CDR3aa: CASSEQGNTEAFF; CDR3nt: TGTGCCAGCAGCGAACAGGGTAACACTGAAGCTTTCTTT
j_gene: TRBJ2-1; d_gene: TRBD1; v_gene: TRBV5-5; abundance: .; CDR3aa: CASSFQGARSNEQFF; CDR3nt: TGTGCCAGCAGCTTCCAGGGGGCGCGGTCCAATGAGCAGTTCTTC
j_gene: TRBJ1-2; d_gene: .; v_gene: TRBV9; abundance: .; CDR3aa: CASTGGADYGYTF; CDR3nt: TGTGCCAGCACGGGGGGGGCGGACTATGGCTACACCTTC
j_gene: TRBJ1-5; d_gene: .; v_gene: TRBV28; abundance: .; CDR3aa: CASSFIAGYSNQPQHF; CDR3nt: TGTGCCAGCAGTTTCATCGCCGGGTATAGCAATCAGCCCCAGCATTTT
j_gene: TRBJ2-7; d_gene: .; v_gene: TRBV15; abundance: once; CDR3aa: CATSREGGSYEQYF; CDR3nt: TGTGCCACCAGCAGAGAAGGGGGTTCCTACGAGCAGTACTTC
j_gene: TRBJ2-7; d_gene: TRBD2; v_gene: TRBV7-3; abundance: .; CDR3aa: CASSLVPAGGEQYF; CDR3nt: TGTGCCAGCAGCTTAGTCCCGGCGGGGGGCGAGCAGTACTTC
j_gene: TRBJ2-5; d_gene: TRBD1; v_gene: TRBV11-3; abundance: .; CDR3aa: CASSLVGTGGQETQYF; CDR3nt: TGTGCCAGCAGCTTAGTAGGGACAGGGGGTCAAGAGACCCAGTACTTC
j_gene: TRBJ1-1; d_gene: TRBD1; v_gene: TRBV7-9; abundance: .; CDR3aa: CSSSTGEQGSRTEAFF; CDR3nt: TGTTCCAGCAGCACCGGCGAACAGGGGAGTCGCACTGAAGCTTTCTTT
j_gene: TRBJ2-1; d_gene: .; v_gene: TRBV29-1; abundance: .; CDR3aa: CSGGTASYNEQFF; CDR3nt: TGCAGTGGGGGGACAGCGTCCTACAATGAGCAGTTCTTC
j_gene: TRBJ2-1; d_gene: TRBD2; v_gene: TRBV28; abundance: .; CDR3aa: CASSPGLAGGPGQFF; CDR3nt: TGTGCCAGCAGTCCGGGACTAGCGGGAGGGCCAGGGCAGTTCTTC
j_gene: TRBJ1-3; d_gene: TRBD1; v_gene: TRBV5-1; abundance: .; CDR3aa: CASSLGTGPSGNTIYF; CDR3nt: TGCGCCAGCAGCTTGGGGACAGGGCCCTCTGGAAACACCATATATTTT
j_gene: TRBJ2-3; d_gene: TRBD1; v_gene: TRBV2; abundance: .; CDR3aa: CASSKRQGTGTDTQYF; CDR3nt: TGTGCCAGCAGTAAAAGACAGGGAACGGGGACAGATACGCAGTATTTT
j_gene: TRBJ2-2; d_gene: TRBD2; v_gene: TRBV5-4; abundance: .; CDR3aa: CASSLAGLAGGNTGELFF; CDR3nt: TGTGCCAGCAGCTTGGCTGGACTAGCGGGAGGAAACACCGGGGAGCTGTTTTTT
j_gene: TRBJ2-7; d_gene: TRBD1; v_gene: TRBV7-2; abundance: .; CDR3aa: CASSLGGTGWNYEQYF; CDR3nt: TGTGCCAGCAGCTTAGGGGGGACAGGGTGGAACTACGAGCAGTACTTC
j_gene: TRBJ2-1; d_gene: TRBD2; v_gene: TRBV7-2; abundance: .; CDR3aa: CASSLLQAGLAGGYEQFF; CDR3nt: TGTGCCAGCAGCTTACTTCAGGCAGGACTAGCGGGAGGCTATGAGCAGTTCTTC
j_gene: TRBJ2-3; d_gene: .; v_gene: TRBV19; abundance: .; CDR3aa: CASSTITSLSTDTQYF; CDR3nt: TGTGCCAGTAGTACGATTACCTCACTTAGCACAGATACGCAGTATTTT
j_gene: TRBJ2-7; d_gene: TRBD2; v_gene: TRBV5-4; abundance: .; CDR3aa: CASSFRGRAYEQYF; CDR3nt: TGTGCCAGCAGCTTTCGGGGGAGGGCCTACGAGCAGTACTTC
j_gene: TRBJ2-1; d_gene: .; v_gene: TRBV2; abundance: .; CDR3aa: CASSGRLAAAYNEQFF; CDR3nt: TGTGCCAGCAGCGGACGTCTAGCCGCAGCGTACAATGAGCAGTTCTTC
j_gene: TRBJ2-1; d_gene: TRBD1; v_gene: TRBV19; abundance: few; CDR3aa: CASSGQASTYEQFF; CDR3nt: TGTGCCAGTAGCGGACAGGCTTCTACATATGAGCAGTTCTTC
j_gene: TRBJ2-3; d_gene: TRBD2; v_gene: TRBV4-2; abundance: .; CDR3aa: CASSQVAGEGTDTQYF; CDR3nt: TGTGCCAGCAGCCAGGTAGCGGGAGAGGGCACAGATACGCAGTATTTT
j_gene: TRBJ2-5; d_gene: TRBD2; v_gene: TRBV6-5; abundance: .; CDR3aa: CASPPGGYQETQYF; CDR3nt: TGTGCCAGTCCCCCCGGGGGGTACCAAGAGACCCAGTACTTC
j_gene: TRBJ2-2; d_gene: .; v_gene: TRBV5-1; abundance: .; CDR3aa: CASSPGGTANTGELFF; CDR3nt: TGCGCCAGCAGCCCTGGAGGGACTGCTAACACCGGGGAGCTGTTTTTT
j_gene: TRBJ2-2; d_gene: .; v_gene: TRBV28; abundance: .; CDR3aa: CASSLGSYTGELFF; CDR3nt: TGTGCCAGCAGTTTAGGCAGTTACACCGGGGAGCTGTTTTTT
j_gene: TRBJ1-3; d_gene: TRBD1; v_gene: TRBV6-5; abundance: few; CDR3aa: CASRRGTASGNTIYF; CDR3nt: TGTGCCAGCAGGAGAGGGACAGCCTCTGGAAACACCATATATTTT
j_gene: TRBJ1-2; d_gene: TRBD1; v_gene: TRBV7-2; abundance: .; CDR3aa: CASSLGTGGVDGYTF; CDR3nt: TGTGCCAGCAGCTTAGGGACAGGGGGTGTGGACGGCTACACCTTC
j_gene: TRBJ2-1; d_gene: .; v_gene: TRBV6-6; abundance: .; CDR3aa: CASSPQPDNEQFF; CDR3nt: TGTGCCAGCAGTCCACAACCCGACAATGAGCAGTTCTTC
j_gene: TRBJ2-1; d_gene: TRBD2; v_gene: TRBV2; abundance: .; CDR3aa: CASSRLAAGANEQFF; CDR3nt: TGTGCCAGCAGCCGACTAGCGGCAGGCGCCAATGAGCAGTTCTTC
j_gene: TRBJ2-7; d_gene: .; v_gene: TRBV5-1; abundance: .; CDR3aa: CASSYRGSYEQYF; CDR3nt: TGCGCCAGTTCCTACCGCGGCTCCTACGAGCAGTACTTC
j_gene: TRBJ2-3; d_gene: .; v_gene: TRBV18; abundance: few; CDR3aa: CASSPSGSREPDTQYF; CDR3nt: TGTGCCAGCTCACCGTCGGGGTCTCGAGAGCCAGATACGCAGTATTTT